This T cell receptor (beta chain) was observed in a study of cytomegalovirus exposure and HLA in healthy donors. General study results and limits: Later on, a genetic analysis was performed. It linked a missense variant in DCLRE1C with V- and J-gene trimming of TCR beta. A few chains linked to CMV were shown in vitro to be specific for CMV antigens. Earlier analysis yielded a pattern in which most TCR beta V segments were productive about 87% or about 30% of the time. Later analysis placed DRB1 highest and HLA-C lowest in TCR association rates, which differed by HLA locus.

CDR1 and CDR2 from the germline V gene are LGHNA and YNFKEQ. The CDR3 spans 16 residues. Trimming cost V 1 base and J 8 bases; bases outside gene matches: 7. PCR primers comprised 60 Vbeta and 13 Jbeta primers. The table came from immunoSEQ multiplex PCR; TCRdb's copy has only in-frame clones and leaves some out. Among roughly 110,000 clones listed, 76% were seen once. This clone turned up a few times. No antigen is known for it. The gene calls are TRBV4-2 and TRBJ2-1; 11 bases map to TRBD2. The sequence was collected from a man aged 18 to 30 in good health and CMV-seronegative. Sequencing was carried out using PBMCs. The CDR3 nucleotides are TGTGCCAGCAGCCAAGCGACTAGCGGGGATAGCGATGAGCAGTTCTTC. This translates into CASSQATSGDSDEQFF.